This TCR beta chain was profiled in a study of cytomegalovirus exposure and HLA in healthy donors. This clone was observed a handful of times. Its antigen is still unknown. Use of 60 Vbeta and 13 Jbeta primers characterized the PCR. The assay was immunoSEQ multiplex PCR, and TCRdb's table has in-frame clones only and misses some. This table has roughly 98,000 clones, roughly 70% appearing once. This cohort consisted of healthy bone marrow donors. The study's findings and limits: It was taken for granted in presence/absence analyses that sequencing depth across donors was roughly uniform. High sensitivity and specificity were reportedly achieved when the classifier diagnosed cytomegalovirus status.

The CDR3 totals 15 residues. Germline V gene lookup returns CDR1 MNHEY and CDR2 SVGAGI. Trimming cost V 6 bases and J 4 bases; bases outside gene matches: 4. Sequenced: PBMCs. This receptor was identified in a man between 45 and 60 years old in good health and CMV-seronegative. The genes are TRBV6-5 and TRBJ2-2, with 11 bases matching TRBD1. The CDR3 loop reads CASSRGQGGTGELFF. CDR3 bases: TGTGCCAGCAGCCGGGGACAGGGGGGCACCGGGGAGCTGTTTTTT.